This entry lists 21 T cell receptor beta chains sequenced from one sample in a study of shared clonotypes between healthy human individuals. Positively selected for CCR7, the CD45RO-negative cells used as naive CD8 cells excluded terminally differentiated effector memory CD45RA+ cells. Produced via immunoSEQ multiplex PCR; TCRdb's table is partial and in-frame only. This table has millions of clones, roughly 95% appearing once. The sample consisted of naive CD8+ T cells sorted from blood. These TCRs come from a man younger than 30 in good health.

The chain links TRBV6-5 to TRBJ2-7, with a weak D call TRBD1 (6 bases). The CDR3 is 15 residues long. Per germline, CDR1 MNHEY and CDR2 SVGAGI. V was trimmed by 0 bases and J by 4 bases, leaving 13 bases between them. The CDR3: CASSYSPGTPYEQYF. The CDR3 bases are TGTGCCAGCAGTTACTCCCCCGGGACACCGTACGAGCAGTACTTC.

The chain combines TRBV27 with TRBJ2-7; D is possibly TRBD2 (6 bases). V lost 4 bases to trimming and J lost 0 bases, with 16 bases between them. The V gene's germline CDR1 is MNHEY and CDR2 SMNVEV (reference sequence). This CDR3 spans 16 amino acids. The CDR3 DNA sequence: TGTGCCAGCAGTTCCTCTGCCGGGAGTCTCTCCTACGAGCAGTACTTC. Its translation is CASSSSAGSLSYEQYF.

The rearrangement uses TRBV15 and TRBJ1-5, with 10 bases aligning to TRBD1. This CDR3 has 15 residues. CDR1 is LNHNV and CDR2 is YYDKDF in the germline V gene (reference sequence). Germline trimming cut 3 bases from V and 4 bases from J; bases unmatched to any gene: 3. The DNA of the CDR3 is TGTGCCACCAGCAGTCCGGACAGGGGGAATCAGCCCCAGCATTTT. Encoded protein: CATSSPDRGNQPQHF.

V usage is TRBV7-9 and J usage is TRBJ1-6; tentatively, D is TRBD1 (5 bases). The germline gives CDR1 SEHNR, CDR2 FQNEAQ (reference sequence). Trimming cost V 4 bases and J 0 bases, with 10 bases left between them. The CDR3 runs to 16 residues. The CDR3 is CASSSTESSYNSPLHF. The CDR3 DNA reads TGTGCCAGCAGCTCGACAGAGAGCTCCTATAATTCACCCCTCCACTTT. The variable domain in full, completed from reference TRBV7-9 and TRBJ1-6, reads DTGVSQNPRHKITKRGQNVTFRCDPISEHNRLYWYRQTLGQGPEFLTYFQNEAQLEKSRLLSDRFSAERPKGSFSTLEIQRTEQGDSAMYLCASSSTESSYNSPLHFGNGTRLTVT.

The J gene is TRBJ2-5, the V gene TRBV27; D uncertain. This CDR3 has 14 residues. The ends were cut back, 5 bases at V and 6 bases at J, with 16 bases in the middle. Germline CDR1 reads MNHEY; CDR2 reads SMNVEV (reference sequence). CDR3 sequence: CASSPDGRVKTQYF. In DNA, the CDR3 is TGTGCCAGCAGTCCAGATGGAAGGGTTAAGACCCAGTACTTC.

The J gene is TRBJ1-1, the V gene TRBV27; no firm D call. Per germline, CDR1 MNHEY and CDR2 SMNVEV (reference sequence). The V gene lost 1 base and the J gene lost 1 base, with 7 bases spanning the gap. This CDR3 has 14 amino acids. CDR3 protein: CASSLYVRNTEAFF. CDR3 sequence (DNA): TGTGCCAGCAGTTTATATGTACGGAACACTGAAGCTTTCTTT.

V gene TRBV19 combines with J gene TRBJ1-6; D call uncertain. CDR1 is LNHDA and CDR2 is SQIVND in the germline V gene (reference sequence). The V gene lost 2 bases and the J gene lost 8 bases, with 13 bases spanning the gap. This CDR3 region has 15 residues. CDR3 in amino acids: CASSISGFMYSPLHF. CDR3 DNA sequence: TGTGCCAGTAGTATATCGGGCTTCATGTATTCACCCCTCCACTTT.

J is TRBJ2-3 and V is TRBV4-2; possibly TRBD2 for D (6 bases). Trimming shortened V by 0 bases and J by 3 bases, and 19 bases separated the two germline ends. Looked up from germline, CDR1 is LGHNA and CDR2 is YNFKEQ. The CDR3 length is 18 residues. The CDR3 sequence is CASSQEEGGPPQTDTQYF. CDR3 nucleotides: TGTGCCAGCAGCCAAGAAGAGGGAGGACCTCCCCAAACAGATACGCAGTATTTT.

CDR3 bases: TGTGTAAGTCGCTCTGGAAACACCATATATTTT. It yields the protein CVSRSGNTIYF. This chain joins TRBV28 and TRBJ1-3; no firm D call. The CDR3 totals 11 residues. Germline lookup yields CDR1 MDHEN and CDR2 SYDVKM.

The chain employs TRBV30 and TRBJ2-1, with a weak D call TRBD2 (5 bases). Trimming shortened V by 2 bases and J by 2 bases, and 13 bases separated the two germline ends. In germline, CDR1 is GTSNPN, CDR2 SVGIG (reference sequence). There are 15 residues in the CDR3. The CDR3 loop reads CAWSLMDLTYNEQFF. The CDR3 DNA sequence: TGTGCCTGGAGTCTAATGGACTTAACCTACAATGAGCAGTTCTTC.

The chain uses TRBV4-1 and TRBJ2-7; a weak D match, TRBD2 (5 bases). Trimming left V 0 bases short and J 4 bases short, with 16 bases between. The CDR3 consists of 16 residues. CDR1 and CDR2 from the germline V gene are MGHRA and YSYEKL. The DNA of the CDR3 is TGCGCCAGCAGCCAAGATCCATCGGGGAAATTTTACGAGCAGTACTTC. Translated, it gives CASSQDPSGKFYEQYF.

V and J are TRBV4-1 and TRBJ1-2; a weak D match, TRBD1 (5 bases). The CDR3 runs to 14 residues. V gave up 0 bases and J gave up 5 bases, with 10 bases separating them. Germline CDR1 is MGHRA and CDR2 is YSYEKL. The CDR3 bases are TGCGCCAGCAGCCAAGAGGACATGGGATATGGCTACACCTTC. This sequence encodes CASSQEDMGYGYTF.

A single count supports this clone. This chain joins TRBV6-6 and TRBJ2-1; a weak D match, TRBD2 (6 bases). The germline V gene encodes CDR1 MNHNY and CDR2 SVGAGI (reference sequence). The CDR3 extends over 13 amino acids. CDR3 coding DNA: TGTGCAGAAGCGGCGGGAACCTACAATGAGCAGTTCTTC. Protein: CAEAAGTYNEQFF.

V gene TRBV2 combines with J gene TRBJ1-1; weak D call: TRBD1 (5 bases). Trimming removed 6 bases at V and 5 bases at J, with 13 bases between. This CDR3 has 13 residues. Germline V CDR1 and CDR2: SNHLY, FYNNEI. The CDR3 DNA is TGTGCCAGCAGAGGTCATTGGGGGACTGAAGCTTTCTTT. It translates to CASRGHWGTEAFF.

V gene TRBV9 combines with J gene TRBJ1-2; 7 bases align to TRBD1. The CDR3 is made up of 13 amino acids. Germline loops: CDR1 SGDLS, CDR2 YYNGEE. The V and J ends lost 7 bases and 3 bases, in that order; junction bases with no gene match: 6. CDR3 bases: TGTGCCAGCGCCGCAGGGGGATACTATGGCTACACCTTC. This gives the protein CASAAGGYYGYTF.

V is TRBV2 and J is TRBJ2-1; 7 bases agree with TRBD1. Trimming took 4 bases from V and 1 from J; bases not matched to a gene: 10. The germline gives CDR1 SNHLY, CDR2 FYNNEI. The CDR3 spans 17 residues. CDR3 nucleotides: TGTGCCAGCAGTGCCGGAGACAGGGTTTTTTCCTACAATGAGCAGTTCTTC. It is translated as CASSAGDRVFSYNEQFF.

This chain uses TRBV27 with TRBJ1-1; weak D call: TRBD1 (5 bases). The CDR3 sequence is 15 residues long. The V gene lost 2 bases and the J gene lost 2 bases, with 12 bases spanning the gap. Germline V gives CDR1 MNHEY, CDR2 SMNVEV (reference sequence). CDR3 sequence reads: CASSLMQGANTEAFF. The CDR3 DNA reads as TGTGCCAGCAGTTTAATGCAGGGTGCAAACACTGAAGCTTTCTTT.

The CDR3 protein is CSVLAGGSYEQYF. CDR3 bases: TGCAGCGTTTTAGCGGGGGGCTCCTACGAGCAGTACTTC. The chain links TRBV29-1 to TRBJ2-7, with 10 bases that match TRBD2. This CDR3 is built from 13 residues. With 5 bases clipped from V and 0 bases from J, the junction kept 1 base outside the gene matches. Germline assignment: CDR1 SQVTM and CDR2 ANQGSEA.

The chain carries TRBV4-1 and TRBJ2-7, with 10 positions matching TRBD2. V shed 1 base, J shed 6 bases, and the junction held 6 bases outside the gene matches. CDR1 is MGHRA and CDR2 is YSYEKL in the germline V gene. The CDR3 runs 15 residues. This CDR3 is CASSQASSGSFEQYF. DNA of the CDR3: TGCGCCAGCAGCCAAGCTTCTAGCGGGAGTTTCGAGCAGTACTTC.

This clone has only one observation. The CDR3 protein is CASSRGWSGETQYF. The CDR3 nucleotides read TGTGCCAGCAGCCGTGGTTGGTCAGGAGAGACCCAGTACTTC. V usage is TRBV5-6 and J usage is TRBJ2-5, with D hard to call. Germline CDR1 and CDR2: SGHDT and YYEEEE. Trimming took 4 bases from V and 4 from J, leaving 14 bases between them. The CDR3 loop spans 14 amino acids.

The CDR3 here is CASSVVPGVAVDTQYF. The CDR3, as DNA: TGTGCCAGCAGCGTAGTACCGGGGGTAGCTGTAGATACGCAGTATTTT. This chain connects TRBV9 to TRBJ2-3; possible D gene TRBD2, 6 bases. V lost 0 bases and J 5 bases, leaving 16 bases between the germline ends. Looked up from germline, CDR1 is SGDLS and CDR2 is YYNGEE. This CDR3 comprises 16 residues.